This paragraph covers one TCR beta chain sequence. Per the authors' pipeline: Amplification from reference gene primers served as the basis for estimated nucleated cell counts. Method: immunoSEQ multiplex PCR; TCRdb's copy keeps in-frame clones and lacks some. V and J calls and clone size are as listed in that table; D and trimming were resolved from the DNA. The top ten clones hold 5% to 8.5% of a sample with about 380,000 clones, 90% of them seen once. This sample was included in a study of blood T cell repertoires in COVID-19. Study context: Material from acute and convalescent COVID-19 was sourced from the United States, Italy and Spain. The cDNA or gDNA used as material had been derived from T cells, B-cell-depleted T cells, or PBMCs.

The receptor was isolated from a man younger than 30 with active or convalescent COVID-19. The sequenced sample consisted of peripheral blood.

CDR3 protein: CASRTSGTSTDTQYF. In nucleotides, the CDR3 is TGTGCCAGCAGGACTAGCGGGACAAGCACAGATACGCAGTATTTT. This chain joins TRBV6-5 and TRBJ2-3, with 11 bases lining up with TRBD2. Germline V gene data show CDR1 as MNHEY and CDR2 as SVGAGI. The CDR3 runs 15 residues. Trimming took 6 bases from V and 0 from J; bases not matched to a gene: 2.